This TCR beta chain was captured in a study of cytomegalovirus exposure and HLA in healthy donors. The study, taken as a whole, reports: Specificity of a few CMV-associated chains for CMV antigens was verified in vitro. Association of roughly 18,000 TCR beta sequences with HLA alleles was found at 0.05 false discovery rate in a later analysis.

Primers included in the PCR were 60 Vbeta and 13 Jbeta primers. Sequencing was performed with immunoSEQ multiplex PCR; in TCRdb, only in-frame clones are kept and a portion is missing. This listing includes around 71,000 clones. In regard to this clone: Its antigen is undetermined.

The receptor's source is a young woman in good health and CMV-seronegative. Sequenced input: PBMCs.

The CDR3 sequence: CAWSVQGGLGEKLFF. CDR3 nucleotide sequence: TGTGCCTGGAGTGTACAGGGGGGGTTAGGTGAAAAACTGTTTTTT. This chain connects TRBV30 to TRBJ1-4, with 8 bases lining up with TRBD1. The CDR3 consists of 15 residues. The germline V gene has CDR1 GTSNPN and CDR2 SVGIG (reference sequence). V shed 0 bases and J 7 bases; nucleotides not matched to a gene: 7.